These 27 T cell receptor beta chains were sequenced from one sample in a study of shared clonotypes between healthy human individuals. Assay used: immunoSEQ multiplex PCR; TCRdb lists only in-frame clones, some missing. The sample holds roughly 700,000 clones, roughly 91% seen once. The sequencing input was memory CD8+ T cells from PBMCs. Specified subset: CD45RO+ cells pooled with CCR7-negative TemRA cells. The receptors stem from a man aged 18 to 29 in good health. Some clones in this sample may be carry-over from other donors' samples.

The CDR3 bases are TGTGCCAGCAGCTTAAAGTATGGGGGACTGTCCTATGGCTACACCTTC. Its translation: CASSLKYGGLSYGYTF. The rearrangement uses TRBV7-9 and TRBJ1-2; maybe TRBD1 (5 bases). The germline V and J ends were trimmed by 2 bases and 4 bases, with 17 bases remaining between them. The CDR3 contains 16 residues. CDR1 and CDR2 (germline): SEHNR, FQNEAQ (reference sequence).

The chain recombines TRBV9 with TRBJ2-4; possibly TRBD1 for D (6 bases). V lost 0 bases to trimming and J lost 7 bases, with 11 bases between them. This CDR3 contains 14 residues. Germline assignment: CDR1 SGDLS and CDR2 YYNGEE. Here the CDR3 reads CASSVGAGANIQYF. CDR3 nucleotide sequence: TGTGCCAGCAGCGTAGGGGCAGGGGCCAACATTCAGTACTTC.

In its sample, this clone was seen once. The chain has TRBV7-9 and TRBJ2-1; 7 nucleotides line up with TRBD2. Germline V gives CDR1 SEHNR, CDR2 FQNEAQ (reference sequence). V gave up 5 bases and J gave up 5 bases; unmatched junction bases: 9. This CDR3 has 15 amino acids. Here the CDR3 reads CASSTGREAHNEQFF. CDR3 nucleotides: TGTGCCAGCAGCACAGGCCGGGAGGCCCACAATGAGCAGTTCTTC.

This clone was found a few times. The J gene is TRBJ2-3, the V gene TRBV28; 9 nucleotides match TRBD2. V was clipped by 9 bases and J by 2 bases; unmatched bases: 15. Per germline, CDR1 MDHEN and CDR2 SYDVKM. This CDR3 comprises 17 residues. CDR3 coding DNA: TGTGCCAGTCCCTTGAGGATAGCGGGAGAGTTCACAGATACGCAGTATTTT. The encoded protein is CASPLRIAGEFTDTQYF.

This clone was counted once. The chain has TRBV5-6 and TRBJ2-6; a weak D match, TRBD1 (5 bases). The CDR3 consists of 15 residues. Trimming cost V 2 bases and J 0 bases, with 6 bases left between them. Germline V gene lookup returns CDR1 SGHDT and CDR2 YYEEEE. CDR3 DNA: TGTGCCAGCAGCTTAGGGGCCTCTGGGGCCAACGTCCTGACTTTC. It encodes CASSLGASGANVLTF. The full variable domain, rest sourced from reference TRBV5-6 and TRBJ2-6, is DAGVTQSPTHLIKTRGQQVTLRCSPKSGHDTVSWYQQALGQGPQFIFQYYEEEERQRGNFPDRFSGHQFPNYSSELNVNALLLGDSALYLCASSLGASGANVLTFGAGSRLTVL.

The chain couples TRBV19 to TRBJ2-1; 7 positions match TRBD1. The germline gives CDR1 LNHDA, CDR2 SQIVND (reference sequence). The CDR3 length is 15 residues. V gave up 6 bases and J gave up 1 base; unmatched junction bases: 6. The CDR3 DNA is TGTGCCAGTAGCCCCGGGACAGAGTCCTACAATGAGCAGTTCTTC. It specifies CASSPGTESYNEQFF.

The rearrangement links TRBV11-2 to TRBJ2-1; 8 bases map to TRBD1. V shed 1 base and J 7 bases; nucleotides not matched to a gene: 9. Germline V gene data show CDR1 as SGHAT and CDR2 as FQNNGV. CDR3 length: 16 residues. CDR3 DNA: TGTGCCAGCAGCTTAGGACTGGGGCAGGGGGCTAATGAGCAGTTCTTC. Translated, it gives CASSLGLGQGANEQFF. The whole variable domain, filled in from reference TRBV11-2 and TRBJ2-1, reads EAGVAQSPRYKIIEKRQSVAFWCNPISGHATLYWYQQILGQGPKLLIQFQNNGVVDDSQLPKDRFSAERLKGVDSTLKIQPAKLEDSAVYLCASSLGLGQGANEQFFGPGTRLTVL.

On this clone itself: Other DNA sequences from this sample encode an identical CDR3 as well. V gene TRBV9 combines with J gene TRBJ2-3; D gene uncertain. The CDR3 runs 14 residues. Looked up from germline, CDR1 is SGDLS and CDR2 is YYNGEE. V dropped 0 bases and J dropped 0 bases, with 5 bases sitting between them. The CDR3 nucleotides are TGTGCCAGCAGCGTAGGAGGAAGCACAGATACGCAGTATTTT. Its translation: CASSVGGSTDTQYF.

The genes are TRBV7-8 and TRBJ1-2, with no clear D. The CDR3 sequence is 14 residues long. Trimming pared 8 bases from V and 7 bases from J, leaving 20 bases between. The germline gives CDR1 SGHVS, CDR2 FQNEAQ. The DNA for the CDR3 is TGTGCCAGCCACATTTCTTCGGGTTCGGGTGGCTACACCTTC. Translating it yields CASHISSGSGGYTF.

This chain joins TRBV2 and TRBJ2-7, with 7 bases matching TRBD1. Looked up from germline, CDR1 is SNHLY and CDR2 is FYNNEI. This CDR3 spans 13 amino acids. Trimming took 6 bases from V and 3 from J; bases not matched to a gene: 5. CDR3 loop: CASRIGTVYEQYF. In DNA, the CDR3 is TGTGCCAGCAGGATCGGGACAGTCTACGAGCAGTACTTC. Full variable domain (remainder filled in from reference TRBV2 and TRBJ2-7): EPEVTQTPSHQVTQMGQEVILRCVPISNHLYFYWYRQILGQKVEFLVSFYNNEISEKSEIFDDQFSVERPDGSNFTLKIRSTKLEDSAMYFCASRIGTVYEQYFGPGTRLTVT.

The genes are TRBV14 and TRBJ2-1; perhaps TRBD1 as D (6 bases). CDR1 is SGHDN, CDR2 FVKESK, per germline. V dropped 3 bases and J dropped 8 bases, with 11 bases sitting between them. The CDR3 is made up of 13 amino acids. The DNA for the CDR3 is TGTGCCAGCAGCCAGAAACAGGGTCATGAGCAGTTCTTC. Its translation is CASSQKQGHEQFF.

CDR3 sequence: CASISTLSNTEAFF. In nucleotides, the CDR3 is TGTGCCAGCATATCAACTCTTTCGAACACTGAAGCTTTCTTT. The chain uses TRBV7-9 and TRBJ1-1; D remains unclear. V dropped 7 bases and J dropped 1 base, with 13 bases sitting between them. The length of the CDR3 is 14 residues. From germline, CDR1 is SEHNR and CDR2 FQNEAQ (reference sequence). The full variable domain, completed using reference TRBV7-9 and TRBJ1-1, is DTGVSQNPRHKITKRGQNVTFRCDPISEHNRLYWYRQTLGQGPEFLTYFQNEAQLEKSRLLSDRFSAERPKGSFSTLEIQRTEQGDSAMYLCASISTLSNTEAFFGQGTRLTVV.

The chain employs TRBV7-6 and TRBJ2-3, with 9 bases aligning to TRBD2. With V trimmed by 1 base and J by 4 bases, 6 bases remained unmatched. The CDR3 covers 16 residues. Germline assignment: CDR1 SGHVS and CDR2 FNYEAQ. The CDR3 DNA reads TGTGCCAGCAGCTTAGTGAGCGGGGGGAGTGCAGATACGCAGTATTTT. Its translation: CASSLVSGGSADTQYF.

The chain is built from TRBV13 and TRBJ1-1; D remains ambiguous. The CDR3 extends over 12 amino acids. The V end was cut by 1 base, the J end by 6 bases, with 6 bases between. Germline CDR1 reads PRHDT; CDR2 reads FYEKMQ (reference sequence). This CDR3 is CASSLVSSEAFF. The DNA for the CDR3 is TGTGCCAGCAGCTTAGTTTCATCTGAAGCTTTCTTT.

The chain recombines TRBV7-9 with TRBJ2-7; D is unresolved. Trimming removed 2 bases from V and 3 bases from J, with 8 bases in between. Germline CDR1 is SEHNR and CDR2 is FQNEAQ (reference sequence). The CDR3 totals 13 residues. The CDR3 DNA reads TGTGCCAGCAGCTTAAGGACCAACTACGAGCAGTACTTC. Translating it yields CASSLRTNYEQYF.

The chain uses TRBV6-1 and TRBJ2-3; TRBD2 is a possible D gene (6 bases). Trimming pared 2 bases from V and 1 base from J, leaving 10 bases between. Germline V lookup: CDR1 MNHNS, CDR2 SASEGT. The CDR3 covers 15 residues. CDR3 protein: CASSESRRGTDTQYF. The CDR3, as DNA: TGTGCCAGCAGTGAATCGCGGAGGGGCACAGATACGCAGTATTTT.

Written as DNA, the CDR3 is TGCGCCAGCAGCCGAGGACGACTAGCGACGGCGACCCAGTACTTC. Translation: CASSRGRLATATQYF. The chain uses TRBV4-1 and TRBJ2-5, with 8 positions matching TRBD2. CDR3 length equals 15 residues. Germline values: CDR1 MGHRA, CDR2 YSYEKL. The trim removed 4 bases at V and 7 bases at J, leaving 11 bases unmatched.

This clone was observed a handful of times. The rearrangement links TRBV11-2 to TRBJ2-1; 8 bases map to TRBD2. The CDR3 has 15 amino acids. Germline V CDR1 and CDR2: SGHAT, FQNNGV. V gave up 2 bases and J gave up 5 bases; unmatched junction bases: 5. The CDR3 DNA is TGTGCCAGCAGCTTACTCGTCGGGGGGGACAATGAGCAGTTCTTC. As protein: CASSLLVGGDNEQFF.

The J gene is TRBJ2-7, the V gene TRBV27, with no clear D. V was trimmed by 8 bases and J by 0 bases, leaving 11 bases between them. The CDR3 extends over 13 amino acids. Germline CDR1 and CDR2: MNHEY and SMNVEV (reference sequence). For the CDR3, the DNA is TGTGCCAGCGCGATTGGGTCCTCCTACGAGCAGTACTTC. It yields the protein CASAIGSSYEQYF.

The chain has TRBV7-9 and TRBJ2-7; D tentatively fits TRBD1 or TRBD2 (6 bases each). This CDR3 has 14 amino acids. Germline V gene data show CDR1 as SEHNR and CDR2 as FQNEAQ (reference sequence). V was clipped by 4 bases and J by 2 bases, with 12 bases between them. CDR3 in DNA: TGTGCCAGCAGCTCCTACAGGGAGGCCTACGAGCAGTACTTC. It is translated as CASSSYREAYEQYF.

This clone showed up just once. V usage is TRBV9 and J usage is TRBJ2-7; 9 nucleotides agree with TRBD2. The CDR3 spans 15 residues. With 0 bases clipped from V and 4 bases from J, the junction kept 5 bases outside the gene matches. Germline-derived CDR1 and CDR2 are SGDLS and YYNGEE. The CDR3 sequence is CASSVDGGRGYEQYF. In DNA, the CDR3 is TGTGCCAGCAGCGTAGATGGCGGGAGGGGATACGAGCAGTACTTC.

V usage is TRBV27 and J usage is TRBJ1-2, with a possible D match to TRBD1 (6 bases). In germline, CDR1 is MNHEY, CDR2 SMNVEV (reference sequence). The CDR3 covers 14 residues. Trimming shortened V by 4 bases and J by 4 bases, and 13 bases separated the two germline ends. CDR3 protein: CASSSSRTVYGYTF. The CDR3 DNA reads as TGTGCCAGCAGTTCCTCCCGGACAGTCTATGGCTACACCTTC.

V and J are TRBV27 and TRBJ2-3, with 8 bases fitting TRBD2. The ends lost 6 bases at V and 5 bases at J; junction bases unmatched: 16. The CDR3 contains 17 residues. Germline CDR1 MNHEY, CDR2 SMNVEV (reference sequence). The CDR3 protein is CASSPGTRGQRGDTQYF. CDR3 nucleotides: TGTGCCAGCAGCCCTGGGACTAGGGGCCAAAGGGGAGATACGCAGTATTTT.

V and J are TRBV19 and TRBJ2-7; possibly TRBD1 for D (5 bases). Germline CDR1 and CDR2: LNHDA and SQIVND (reference sequence). Trimming took 5 bases from V and 3 from J, leaving 17 bases between them. The CDR3 is 15 residues long. CDR3 DNA: TGTGCCAGTAGTCTCGGTCAGGGTAACATCTACGAGCAGTACTTC. Its translation: CASSLGQGNIYEQYF.

The chain joins TRBV5-1 to TRBJ1-1, with D tentatively TRBD1 (6 bases). The V end was cut by 4 bases, the J end by 10 bases, with 20 bases between. There are 14 residues in the CDR3. Germline V gene lookup returns CDR1 SGHRS and CDR2 YFSETQ. The CDR3 spells CASSPGSGARSAFF. CDR3 nucleotide sequence: TGCGCCAGCAGCCCAGGGTCGGGGGCGCGCTCAGCTTTCTTT.

CDR3: CASRSGGPNTEAFF. The CDR3 bases are TGTGCCAGCAGGTCGGGAGGCCCGAACACTGAAGCTTTCTTT. The rearrangement links TRBV27 to TRBJ1-1, with unresolved D. The CDR3 has 14 amino acids. V lost 6 bases to trimming and J lost 1 base, with 12 bases between them. Germline CDR1 and CDR2: MNHEY and SMNVEV (reference sequence).

The V call is TRBV5-1, the J call TRBJ2-7; D might be TRBD1 (6 bases). V shed 4 bases and J shed 12 bases, with 20 bases lying between them. This CDR3 spans 13 amino acids. CDR1 is SGHRS and CDR2 is YFSETQ in the germline V gene. CDR3 region: CASSPTWGQVVYF. CDR3 bases: TGCGCCAGCAGCCCGACTTGGGGGCAGGTCGTGTACTTC.